Each of the 18 T cell receptor beta chains below was sequenced from the same sample in a study of T cells in Graves' hyperthyroidism and ophthalmopathy. RNA transcripts provided the source from which TCR beta CDR3 regions were amplified. TCR CDR3 underwent first-round RT-PCR with the HTBI primer set. Using its own MiXCR run on the multiplex PCR reads, TCRdb lists one record per CDR3 protein. This sample yields 750,000 to 950,000 distinct CDR3 sequences, of which approximately 40% are seen a single time; 8.9% belongs to the top ten. The material sequenced was blood. The receptors were gathered from a man aged 18-30 years with Graves' hyperthyroidism.

Concerning this clonotype itself: This CDR3 is missing its conserved last phenylalanine or tryptophan, likely due to a read error. The DNA is left out, because the CDR3 cannot be placed on it with certainty; the CDR3 is given as TCRdb lists it. The chain recombines TRBV10-2 with TRBJ2-5; TRBD1, the table's D call, lacks a check against the DNA. With termini counted, the CDR3 has 12 amino acids. Germline CDR1 is WSHSY and CDR2 is SAAADI. The CDR3 spells CASSDPGDRGRV.

The V call is TRBV5-1, the J call TRBJ2-2; 7 bases align to TRBD1. Germline V lookup: CDR1 SGHRS, CDR2 YFSETQ. Trimming removed 0 bases from V and 1 base from J; junction bases left unmatched: 6. The CDR3 covers 17 residues. CDR3 nucleotides: TGCGCCAGCAGCTTGGGCCTGGGACAGCAGAACACCGGGGAGCTGTTTTTT. Translated, it gives CASSLGLGQQNTGELFF.

A few counts support this clonotype. The rearrangement links TRBV5-6 to TRBJ2-5; D is unresolved. Germline V gene lookup returns CDR1 SGHDT and CDR2 YYEEEE. The CDR3 is 16 residues long. V lost 4 bases and J 0 bases, leaving 16 bases between the germline ends. Written as DNA, the CDR3 is TGTGCCAGCAGCCCTCCGGGCACCACGTACCAAGAGACCCAGTACTTC. Encoded protein: CASSPPGTTYQETQYF.

The chain recombines TRBV19 with TRBJ1-5, with TRBD1 matching 8 bases. The CDR3 length is 15 residues. V gave up 3 bases and J gave up 4 bases; unmatched junction bases: 5. In germline, CDR1 is LNHDA, CDR2 SQIVND (reference sequence). The chain's CDR3 is CASSIRTGRNQPQHF. In nucleotides, the CDR3 is TGTGCCAGTAGTATTCGGACAGGGAGGAATCAGCCCCAGCATTTT.

This clonotype was detected many times. The gene calls are TRBV7-3 and TRBJ2-7; 11 bases line up with TRBD2. CDR1 and CDR2 (germline): SGHTA, FQGTGA. The J segment lost 2 bases and the V segment lost 4 bases, leaving 4 bases of the junction unmatched. This CDR3 comprises 15 residues. The CDR3 reads CASSSLAGGTYEQYF. CDR3 bases: TGTGCCAGCAGCTCCCTAGCGGGGGGAACCTACGAGCAGTACTTC. Full variable domain (missing parts from reference TRBV7-3 and TRBJ2-7): GAGVSQTPSNKVTEKGKYVELRCDPISGHTALYWYRQSLGQGPEFLIYFQGTGAADDSGLPNDRFFAVRPEGSVSTLKIQRTERGDSAVYLCASSSLAGGTYEQYFGPGTRLTVT.

This clonotype was observed at least ten times. The rearrangement joins TRBV29-1 to TRBJ2-2; D gene unclear. Trimming took off 6 bases at V and 1 base at J, with 9 bases between the two ends. This CDR3 region has 13 residues. From germline, CDR1 is SQVTM and CDR2 ANQGSEA. The CDR3 region is CSVKKRNTGELFF. Written as DNA, the CDR3 is TGCAGCGTCAAGAAGCGGAACACCGGGGAGCTGTTTTTT.

This clonotype has ten or more counts. Sequence at one end of the junction differs from germline and may be a read error. The genes are TRBV5-1 and TRBJ1-1; 7 bases line up with TRBD1. Germline V gene sequence: CDR1 SGHRS, CDR2 YFSETQ. The CDR3 contains 13 residues. The CDR3 DNA sequence: TGTGCCAGCAGCCTCGACAGGGCCGCTGAAGCTTTCTTT. Protein sequence: CASSLDRAAEAFF.

V gene TRBV7-2 combines with J gene TRBJ2-5; 10 bases are a match to TRBD1. The V and J ends lost 5 bases and 2 bases, in that order; junction bases with no gene match: 8. CDR3 length: 16 amino acids. The germline V gene encodes CDR1 SGHTA and CDR2 FQGNSA. CDR3 in DNA: TGTGCCAGCAGCAACGACAGGGGGCCCACACAAGAGACCCAGTACTTC. Its protein is CASSNDRGPTQETQYF.

This chain links TRBV5-1 with TRBJ2-6; D may be TRBD1 (5 bases). V was shortened by 8 bases and J by 1 base, with 13 bases between the two germline ends. The germline V gene has CDR1 SGHRS and CDR2 YFSETQ. The length of the CDR3 is 15 residues. Written as DNA, the CDR3 is TGCGCCAGTGGGGCCGTTGGTTCTGGGGCCAACGTCCTGACTTTC. Its protein is CASGAVGSGANVLTF. Full variable domain (remainder filled in from reference TRBV5-1 and TRBJ2-6): KAGVTQTPRYLIKTRGQQVTLSCSPISGHRSVSWYQQTPGQGLQFLFEYFSETQRNKGNFPGRFSGRQFSNSRSEMNVSTLELGDSALYLCASGAVGSGANVLTFGAGSRLTVL.

This clonotype has ten or more counts. This chain connects TRBV7-9 to TRBJ1-1; unclear D gene. Germline V gene lookup returns CDR1 SEHNR and CDR2 FQNEAQ (reference sequence). V gave up 3 bases and J gave up 5 bases, with 7 bases separating them. The CDR3 is made up of 12 amino acids. The CDR3 coding sequence is TGTGCCAGCAGCTTGGGGAGGACTGAAGCTTTCTTT. This codes for CASSLGRTEAFF. The variable domain in full, with the rest retrieved from reference TRBV7-9 and TRBJ1-1, is DTGVSQNPRHKITKRGQNVTFRCDPISEHNRLYWYRQTLGQGPEFLTYFQNEAQLEKSRLLSDRFSAERPKGSFSTLEIQRTEQGDSAMYLCASSLGRTEAFFGQGTRLTVV.

This clonotype was observed once. The rearrangement uses TRBV7-2 and TRBJ2-7; D gene ambiguous. The germline V gene has CDR1 SGHTA and CDR2 FQGNSA. This CDR3 has 15 amino acids. V lost 6 bases to trimming and J lost 0 bases, with 15 bases between them. Written as DNA, the CDR3 is TGTGCCAGCAGTGAAATGGTTTCGAGCTCCTACGAGCAGTACTTC. This translates into CASSEMVSSSYEQYF.

This clonotype showed up just a few times. This chain joins TRBV13 and TRBJ2-5; 7 nucleotides line up with TRBD2. This CDR3 is 15 amino acids long. Germline V CDR1 and CDR2: PRHDT, FYEKMQ (reference sequence). Losses at the gene ends were 8 bases for V and 2 bases for J; bases not matched to a gene: 11. The CDR3, as DNA: TGTGCCAGCGAGGATAGTGGGAGGGGACAAGAGACCCAGTACTTC. It is translated as CASEDSGRGQETQYF.

This clonotype was seen only a few times. A read error is possible here, since a much larger clone lies one base away. The rearrangement links TRBV7-6 to TRBJ1-6, with TRBD1 identical over 7 bases. Trimming at V came to 6 bases and at J to 3 bases, leaving 2 bases not matched to a gene. CDR1 and CDR2 from the germline V gene are SGHVS and FNYEAQ. This CDR3 spans 14 amino acids. The CDR3 protein is CASRGDSYNSPLHF. In DNA, the CDR3 is TGTGCCAGCAGAGGGGACAGCTATAATTCACCCCTCCACTTT.

The rearrangement joins TRBV9 to TRBJ2-5, with D possibly TRBD1 on 7 matching bases. There are 15 residues in the CDR3. Germline assignment: CDR1 SGDLS and CDR2 YYNGEE. V was cut by 3 bases and J by 1 base, with 13 bases left in between. The CDR3 nucleotides read TGTGCCAGCAGCGCCCAGGGGGGACCCCAAGAGACCCAGTACTTC. It yields the protein CASSAQGGPQETQYF.

As concerns this clonotype: The junction departs from germline at one end; a sequencing error may be responsible. The V call is TRBV7-3, the J call TRBJ2-7; D possibly corresponds to TRBD1 (5 bases). CDR3 length: 15 residues. Germline CDR1 is SGHTA and CDR2 is FQGTGA. CDR3 loop: CASSPRQPSSYEQYF. CDR3 bases: TGCGCCAGCAGCCCCAGACAGCCGAGCTCCTACGAGCAGTACTTC.

This clonotype was detected only a few times. This may be a read error, as it is one base from a much larger clone. The V and J genes are TRBV6-1 and TRBJ1-5; D might be TRBD1 (6 bases). Germline loops: CDR1 MNHNS, CDR2 SASEGT. The CDR3 is 15 residues long. V dropped 1 base and J dropped 0 bases, with 7 bases sitting between them. DNA for the CDR3: TGTGCCAGCAGTGAAGGGACAGATAGCAATCAGCCCCAGCATTTT. Translating gives CASSEGTDSNQPQHF.

This clonotype has ten or more counts. The chain links TRBV24-1 to TRBJ2-6; D is undetermined. Germline CDR1 and CDR2: KGHDR and SFDVKD. Trimming removed 3 bases at V and 3 bases at J, with 5 bases between. This CDR3 comprises 14 residues. The chain's CDR3 is CATSDPRGANVLTF. In DNA, the CDR3 is TGTGCCACCAGTGATCCGCGTGGGGCCAACGTCCTGACTTTC.

This clonotype was found many times. The chain uses TRBV29-1 and TRBJ2-7; a possible D gene is TRBD1 (6 bases). V was pared by 4 bases and J by 0 bases, with 10 bases between. The CDR3 sequence is 13 residues long. CDR1 SQVTM and CDR2 ANQGSEA come from the germline V gene. CDR3 loop: CSVVGQSSYEQYF. The DNA for the CDR3 is TGCAGCGTTGTCGGACAGAGCTCCTACGAGCAGTACTTC.